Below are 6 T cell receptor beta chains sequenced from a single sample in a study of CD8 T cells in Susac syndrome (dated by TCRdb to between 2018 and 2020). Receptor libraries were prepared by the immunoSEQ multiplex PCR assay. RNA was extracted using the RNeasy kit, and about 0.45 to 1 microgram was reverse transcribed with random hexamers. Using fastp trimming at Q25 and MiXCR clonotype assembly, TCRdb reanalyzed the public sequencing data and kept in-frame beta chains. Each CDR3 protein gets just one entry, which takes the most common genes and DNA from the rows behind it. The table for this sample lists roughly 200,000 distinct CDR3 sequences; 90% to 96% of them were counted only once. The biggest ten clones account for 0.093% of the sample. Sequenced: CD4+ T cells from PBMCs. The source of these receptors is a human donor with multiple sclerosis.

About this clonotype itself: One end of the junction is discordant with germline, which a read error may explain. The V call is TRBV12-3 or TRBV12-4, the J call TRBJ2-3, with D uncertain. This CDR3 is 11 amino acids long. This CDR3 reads CASSFTNTQYF. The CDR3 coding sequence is TGTGCCAGCAGTTTCACAAATACGCAGTATTTT.

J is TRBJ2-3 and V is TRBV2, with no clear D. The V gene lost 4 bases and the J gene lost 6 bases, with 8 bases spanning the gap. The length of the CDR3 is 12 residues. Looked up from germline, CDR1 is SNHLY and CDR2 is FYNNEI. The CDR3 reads CASSVLRDTQYF. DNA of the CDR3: TGTGCCAGCAGTGTCCTCCGGGATACGCAGTATTTT.

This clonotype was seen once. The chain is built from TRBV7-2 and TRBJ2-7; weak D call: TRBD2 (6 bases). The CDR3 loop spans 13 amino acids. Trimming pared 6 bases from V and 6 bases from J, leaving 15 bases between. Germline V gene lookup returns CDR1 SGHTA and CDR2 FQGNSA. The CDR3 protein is CASRDWRGAEQYF. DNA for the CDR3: TGTGCCAGCAGGGATTGGAGGGGCGCCGAGCAGTACTTC.

The CDR3 protein is CATSREGGNTGELFF. CDR3 in DNA: TGTGCCACCAGCAGGGAAGGGGGGAACACCGGGGAGCTGTTTTTT. The chain carries TRBV15 and TRBJ2-2; TRBD1 might be the D (6 bases). Germline CDR1 reads LNHNV; CDR2 reads YYDKDF (reference sequence). The CDR3 consists of 15 residues. Trimming took 3 bases from V and 1 from J, leaving 9 bases between them.

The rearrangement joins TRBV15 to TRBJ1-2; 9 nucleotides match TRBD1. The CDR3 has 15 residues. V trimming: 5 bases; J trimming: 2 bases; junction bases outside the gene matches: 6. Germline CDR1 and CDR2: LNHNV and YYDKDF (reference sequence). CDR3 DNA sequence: TGTGCCACCAGCGGGACAGGGAAGACCAACTATGGCTACACCTTC. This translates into CATSGTGKTNYGYTF.

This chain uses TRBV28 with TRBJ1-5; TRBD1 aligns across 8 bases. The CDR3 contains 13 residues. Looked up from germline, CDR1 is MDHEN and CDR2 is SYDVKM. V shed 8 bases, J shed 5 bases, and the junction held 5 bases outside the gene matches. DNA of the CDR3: TGTGCCAGCCGGACAGGGTTGGATCAGCCCCAGCATTTT. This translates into CASRTGLDQPQHF.